This entry lists 17 T cell receptor beta chains sequenced from one sample in a study of cytomegalovirus exposure and HLA in healthy donors. The primer mix had 60 Vbeta and 13 Jbeta primers. Assay used: immunoSEQ multiplex PCR; TCRdb lists only in-frame clones, some missing. The table lists 150,000 to 200,000 clones, around four fifths of them singletons. What was sequenced was PBMCs. The receptors come from a man in his forties or fifties in good health and CMV-seronegative.

The chain combines TRBV18 with TRBJ2-1, with D uncertain. The length of the CDR3 is 15 residues. Deletions cut 5 bases from V and 4 bases from J, with 15 bases between. CDR1 and CDR2 from the germline V gene are KGHSH and LQKENI. The CDR3 DNA follows: TGTGCCAGCTCATTTGCTTTGGGCAGATACAATGAGCAGTTCTTC. Amino acid sequence: CASSFALGRYNEQFF.

The J gene is TRBJ2-5, the V gene TRBV12-1; TRBD1 is the table's D call and was not checked against the DNA. TRBV12-1 is flagged as a pseudogene. The CDR3 contains 18 residues. CDR3 sequence: CASSSYGPPGQVVQTQYF. As DNA, the CDR3 is TGTGCCAGCAGCTCATACGGGCCTCCGGGACAGGTTGTGCAGACCCAGTACTTC.

The chain links TRBV7-8 to TRBJ2-2, with TRBD1 matching over 10 bases. With 5 bases clipped from V and 7 bases from J, the junction kept 10 bases outside the gene matches. There are 16 residues in the CDR3. Germline V CDR1 and CDR2: SGHVS, FQNEAQ. DNA of the CDR3: TGTGCCAGCAGCCCGGACAGGGGGATTTTCATCGGGGAGCTGTTTTTT. This translates into CASSPDRGIFIGELFF.

This chain links TRBV4-2 with TRBJ2-5; D is unclear. Germline CDR1 and CDR2: LGHNA and YNFKEQ. Trimming shortened V by 0 bases and J by 8 bases, and 7 bases separated the two germline ends. This CDR3 has 12 residues. The CDR3 sequence is CASSQDQATQYF. In DNA form, the CDR3 reads TGTGCCAGCAGCCAAGATCAGGCCACCCAGTACTTC.

The chain combines TRBV28 with TRBJ2-7, with TRBD1 matching over 9 bases. V gave up 6 bases and J gave up 3 bases; unmatched junction bases: 6. The germline V gene encodes CDR1 MDHEN and CDR2 SYDVKM. The CDR3 has 14 residues. The CDR3: CASSKQGAHYEQYF. For the CDR3, the DNA is TGTGCCAGCAGCAAACAGGGGGCGCACTACGAGCAGTACTTC.

V and J are TRBV7-2 and TRBJ2-1, with D perhaps matching TRBD2 (5 bases). Looked up from germline, CDR1 is SGHTA and CDR2 is FQGNSA. The CDR3 spans 13 residues. V was shortened by 5 bases and J by 8 bases, with 13 bases between the two germline ends. The chain's CDR3 is CASSLQSGDEQFF. The CDR3, as DNA: TGTGCCAGCAGCCTCCAATCCGGGGATGAGCAGTTCTTC.

The gene calls are TRBV5-1 and TRBJ1-1, with 9 bases aligning to TRBD1. With 4 bases clipped from V and 7 bases from J, the junction kept 14 bases outside the gene matches. Germline values: CDR1 SGHRS, CDR2 YFSETQ. This CDR3 is 16 amino acids long. The CDR3 DNA follows: TGCGCCAGCAGCCGGCCGGGACAGGGAGAGGGTAGTGAAGCTTTCTTT. It specifies CASSRPGQGEGSEAFF.

This clone has just a few counts. The genes are TRBV10-2 and TRBJ1-1; D is possibly TRBD1 (5 bases). There are 12 residues in the CDR3. V was cut by 7 bases and J by 6 bases, with 12 bases left in between. The germline CDR1 and CDR2 sequences are WSHSY and SAAADI. CDR3 protein: CASTTQGSEAFF. As DNA, the CDR3 is TGCGCCAGCACTACCCAGGGATCTGAAGCTTTCTTT.

This chain connects TRBV4-2 to TRBJ2-1; D is undetermined. Germline values: CDR1 LGHNA, CDR2 YNFKEQ. Trimming left V 1 base short and J 8 bases short, with 12 bases between. The CDR3 runs to 14 residues. CDR3 sequence reads: CASSQGHYAYEQFF. Here the CDR3 DNA reads TGTGCCAGCAGCCAAGGTCATTATGCGTATGAGCAGTTCTTC.

The count of this clone is one. The rearrangement links TRBV19 to TRBJ2-1, with D possibly TRBD2 on 6 matching bases. The length of the CDR3 is 15 residues. CDR1 LNHDA and CDR2 SQIVND come from the germline V gene (reference sequence). Trimming took off 5 bases at V and 7 bases at J, with 18 bases between the two ends. CDR3 residues: CASSSGGELLNEQFF. The DNA for the CDR3 is TGTGCCAGTAGTTCAGGAGGGGAACTCCTAAATGAGCAGTTCTTC.

The rearrangement joins TRBV28 to TRBJ2-4, with 12 nucleotides matching TRBD2. The CDR3 sequence is 17 residues long. Germline CDR1 and CDR2: MDHEN and SYDVKM. J gave up 0 bases and V 4 bases, and 4 bases lay outside the gene matches. The CDR3 DNA sequence: TGTGCCAGCAGTTGGACTAGCGGGACTCTAGCCAAAAACATTCAGTACTTC. Encoded protein: CASSWTSGTLAKNIQYF.

J is TRBJ1-3 and V is TRBV5-1, with D unresolved. CDR3 size: 13 residues. V shed 5 bases and J shed 4 bases, with 10 bases lying between them. The germline V gene has CDR1 SGHRS and CDR2 YFSETQ. This chain's CDR3 is CASSPLGGNTIYF. CDR3 nucleotides: TGCGCCAGCAGTCCTCTAGGAGGAAACACCATATATTTT. Supplemented by reference TRBV5-1 and TRBJ1-3, the full variable domain reads KAGVTQTPRYLIKTRGQQVTLSCSPISGHRSVSWYQQTPGQGLQFLFEYFSETQRNKGNFPGRFSGRQFSNSRSEMNVSTLELGDSALYLCASSPLGGNTIYFGEGSWLTVV.

The V and J genes are TRBV18 and TRBJ2-2; 8 nucleotides agree with TRBD2. The CDR3 loop spans 16 amino acids. CDR1 is KGHSH, CDR2 LQKENI, per germline. J lost 5 bases, V lost 3 bases, and 8 bases had no gene match. The CDR3 DNA reads TGTGCCAGCTCACCCTCCGGGACTAGGGGGACCGGGGAGCTGTTTTTT. Its translation is CASSPSGTRGTGELFF.

The rearrangement links TRBV6-5 to TRBJ2-7; 10 nucleotides align to TRBD1. CDR1 MNHEY and CDR2 SVGAGI come from the germline V gene. The CDR3 is 14 residues long. Trimming took 6 bases from V and 5 from J; bases not matched to a gene: 7. The CDR3, as DNA: TGTGCCAGCAGGCAGGGACAGGGGTGGAACGAGCAGTACTTC. It translates to CASRQGQGWNEQYF.

DNA of the CDR3: TGTGCCAGCAGTCTTACACACAGGGTTCTCGAGCAGTACTTC. This translates into CASSLTHRVLEQYF. This sequence joins TRBV27 and TRBJ2-7; D might be TRBD1 (6 bases). Germline V CDR1 and CDR2: MNHEY, SMNVEV (reference sequence). V dropped 5 bases and J dropped 6 bases, with 17 bases sitting between them. This CDR3 contains 14 residues.

The chain couples TRBV11-2 to TRBJ2-1; 8 bases map to TRBD1. V shed 5 bases, J shed 9 bases, and the junction held 9 bases outside the gene matches. This CDR3 has 14 amino acids. Germline V CDR1 and CDR2: SGHAT, FQNNGV. The CDR3 bases are TGTGCCAGCAGCATTCCGGGACAGGCCACTGAGCAGTTCTTC. Its protein product is CASSIPGQATEQFF.

This chain links TRBV6-5 with TRBJ1-6; no definite D call. Germline V gene sequence: CDR1 MNHEY, CDR2 SVGAGI. The V end lost 6 bases, the J end lost 6 bases, and 12 bases lay between the germline ends. The CDR3 length is 14 residues. CDR3 protein: CASSDVGINSPLHF. The CDR3 DNA is TGTGCCAGCAGCGACGTCGGGATTAATTCACCCCTCCACTTT.